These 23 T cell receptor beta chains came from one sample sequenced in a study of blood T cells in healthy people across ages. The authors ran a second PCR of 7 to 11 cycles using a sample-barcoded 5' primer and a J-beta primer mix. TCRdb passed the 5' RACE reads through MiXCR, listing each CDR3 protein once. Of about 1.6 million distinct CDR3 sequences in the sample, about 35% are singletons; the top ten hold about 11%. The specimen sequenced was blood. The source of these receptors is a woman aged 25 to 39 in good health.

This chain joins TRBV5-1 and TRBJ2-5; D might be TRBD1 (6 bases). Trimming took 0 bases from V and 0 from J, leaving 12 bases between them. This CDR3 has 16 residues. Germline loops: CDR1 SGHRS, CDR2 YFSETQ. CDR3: CASSLDTGLYQETQYF. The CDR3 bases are TGCGCCAGCAGCTTGGACACAGGGTTGTACCAAGAGACCCAGTACTTC.

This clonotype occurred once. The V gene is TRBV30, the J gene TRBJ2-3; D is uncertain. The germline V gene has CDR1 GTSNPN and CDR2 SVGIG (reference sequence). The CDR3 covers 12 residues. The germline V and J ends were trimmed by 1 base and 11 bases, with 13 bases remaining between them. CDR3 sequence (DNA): TGTGCCTGGAGTGGAAGCGCCCCGGGGCAGTATTTT. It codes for CAWSGSAPGQYF.

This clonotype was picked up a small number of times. CDR3 DNA: TGTGCCAGCAGTTTGTCAGCGGGGGGTCTTCTCTACGAGCAGTACTTC. Translating it yields CASSLSAGGLLYEQYF. The V call is TRBV27, the J call TRBJ2-5, with TRBD2 matching over 9 bases. The J call may be mistaken, given a closer DNA end match to TRBJ2-7. Germline V lookup: CDR1 MNHEY, CDR2 SMNVEV (reference sequence). The CDR3 consists of 16 residues.

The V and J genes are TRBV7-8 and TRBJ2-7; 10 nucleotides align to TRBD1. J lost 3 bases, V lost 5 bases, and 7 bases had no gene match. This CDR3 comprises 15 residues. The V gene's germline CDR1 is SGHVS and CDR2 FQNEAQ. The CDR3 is CASSKGGQGYYEQYF. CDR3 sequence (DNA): TGTGCCAGCAGCAAGGGGGGACAGGGGTACTACGAGCAGTACTTC.

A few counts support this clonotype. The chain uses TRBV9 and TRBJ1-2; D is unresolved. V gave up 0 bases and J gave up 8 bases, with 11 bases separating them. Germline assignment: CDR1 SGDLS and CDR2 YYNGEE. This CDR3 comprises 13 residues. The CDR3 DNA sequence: TGTGCCAGCAGCGTAGTCGGCGGCTCGGGCTACACCTTC. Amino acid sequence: CASSVVGGSGYTF.

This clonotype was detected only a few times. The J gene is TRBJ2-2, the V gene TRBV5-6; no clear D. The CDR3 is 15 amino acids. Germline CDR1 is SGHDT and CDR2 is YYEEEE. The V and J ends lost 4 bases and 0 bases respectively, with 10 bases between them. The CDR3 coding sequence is TGTGCCAGCAGCCCTGTAGCCTCGAACACCGGGGAGCTGTTTTTT. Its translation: CASSPVASNTGELFF.

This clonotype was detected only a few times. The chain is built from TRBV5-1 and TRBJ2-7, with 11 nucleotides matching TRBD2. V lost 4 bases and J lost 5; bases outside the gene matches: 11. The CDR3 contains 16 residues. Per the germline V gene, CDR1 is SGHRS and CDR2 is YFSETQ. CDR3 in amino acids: CASSAGTSGRAHEQYF. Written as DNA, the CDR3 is TGCGCCAGCAGCGCAGGAACTAGCGGGAGAGCCCACGAGCAGTACTTC.

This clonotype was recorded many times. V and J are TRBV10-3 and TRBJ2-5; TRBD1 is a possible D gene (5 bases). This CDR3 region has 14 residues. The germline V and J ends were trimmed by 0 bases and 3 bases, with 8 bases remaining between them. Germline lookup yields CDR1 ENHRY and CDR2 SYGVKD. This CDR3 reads CAISESGAKETQYF. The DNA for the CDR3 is TGTGCCATCAGTGAGTCAGGGGCCAAAGAGACCCAGTACTTC.

This chain's CDR3 is CATRTGAKNTEAFF. The DNA for the CDR3 is TGTGCCACCAGGACAGGGGCTAAGAACACTGAAGCTTTCTTT. The chain combines TRBV10-3 with TRBJ1-1; 9 nucleotides line up with TRBD1. The CDR3 runs 14 residues. V lost 10 bases and J lost 1; bases outside the gene matches: 7. Germline CDR1 reads ENHRY; CDR2 reads SYGVKD.

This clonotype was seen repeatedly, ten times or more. The CDR3 region has the DNA TGCGCCAGCAGCCAAGAAGGGGCGGGTGCAGATACGCAGTATTTT. This gives the protein CASSQEGAGADTQYF. The J gene is TRBJ2-3, the V gene TRBV4-1; D possibly uses TRBD1 or TRBD2 (5 bases each). The V and J ends lost 0 bases and 4 bases respectively, with 11 bases between them. Germline V lookup: CDR1 MGHRA, CDR2 YSYEKL. The CDR3 length is 15 residues.

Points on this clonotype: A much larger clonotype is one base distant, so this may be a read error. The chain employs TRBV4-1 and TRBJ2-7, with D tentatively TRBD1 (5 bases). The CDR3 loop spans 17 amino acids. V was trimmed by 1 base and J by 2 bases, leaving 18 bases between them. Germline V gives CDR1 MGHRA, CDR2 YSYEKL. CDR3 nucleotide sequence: TGCGCCAGCAGCCAAGGGGGCTGGCCAACAAGAGCCTACGAGCAGTACTTC. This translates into CASSQGGWPTRAYEQYF.

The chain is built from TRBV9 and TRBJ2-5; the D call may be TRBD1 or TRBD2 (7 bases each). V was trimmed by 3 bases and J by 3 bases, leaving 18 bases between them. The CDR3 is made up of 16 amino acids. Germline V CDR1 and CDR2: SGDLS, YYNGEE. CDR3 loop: CASSAGDREGEETQYF. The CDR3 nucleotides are TGTGCCAGCAGCGCAGGTGACAGGGAGGGGGAAGAGACCCAGTACTTC.

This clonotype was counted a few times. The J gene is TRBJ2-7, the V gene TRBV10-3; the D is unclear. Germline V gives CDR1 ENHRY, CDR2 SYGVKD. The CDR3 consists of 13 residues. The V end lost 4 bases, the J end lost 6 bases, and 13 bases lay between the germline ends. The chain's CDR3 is CAISADLGSEQYF. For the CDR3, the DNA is TGTGCCATCAGTGCGGATCTGGGTAGCGAGCAGTACTTC.

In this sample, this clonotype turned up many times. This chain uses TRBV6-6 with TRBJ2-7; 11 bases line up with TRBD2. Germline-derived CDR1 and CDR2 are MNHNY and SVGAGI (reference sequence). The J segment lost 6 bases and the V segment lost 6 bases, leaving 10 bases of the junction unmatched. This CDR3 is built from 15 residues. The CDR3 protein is CASRLHLAGGGEQYF. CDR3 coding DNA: TGTGCCAGCAGACTACACCTAGCGGGAGGCGGCGAGCAGTACTTC.

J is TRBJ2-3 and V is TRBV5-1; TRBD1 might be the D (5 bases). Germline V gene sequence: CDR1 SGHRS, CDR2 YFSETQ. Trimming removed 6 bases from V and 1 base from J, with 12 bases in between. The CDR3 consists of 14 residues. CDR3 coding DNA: TGCGCCAGCACCACAGGCTTGGGCACAGATACGCAGTATTTT. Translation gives CASTTGLGTDTQYF.

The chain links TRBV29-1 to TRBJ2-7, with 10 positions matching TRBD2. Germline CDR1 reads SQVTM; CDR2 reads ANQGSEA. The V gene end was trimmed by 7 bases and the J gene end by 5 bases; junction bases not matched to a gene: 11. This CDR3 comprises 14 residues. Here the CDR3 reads CSAGTSENYHEQYF. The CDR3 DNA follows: TGCAGCGCGGGGACTAGCGAAAACTACCACGAGCAGTACTTC.

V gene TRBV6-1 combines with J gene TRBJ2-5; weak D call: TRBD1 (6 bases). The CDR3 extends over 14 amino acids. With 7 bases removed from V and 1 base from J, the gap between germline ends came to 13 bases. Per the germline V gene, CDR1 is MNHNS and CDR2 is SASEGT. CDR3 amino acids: CASTLGQFQETQYF. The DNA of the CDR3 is TGTGCCAGCACCCTCGGACAGTTCCAAGAGACCCAGTACTTC.

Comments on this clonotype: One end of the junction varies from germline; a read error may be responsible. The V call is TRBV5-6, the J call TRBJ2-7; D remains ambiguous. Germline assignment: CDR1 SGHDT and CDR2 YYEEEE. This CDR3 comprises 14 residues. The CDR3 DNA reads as TGTGCCAACAGCTTGCGAGGCCCCTCCTACGAGCAGTACTTC. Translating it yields CANSLRGPSYEQYF.

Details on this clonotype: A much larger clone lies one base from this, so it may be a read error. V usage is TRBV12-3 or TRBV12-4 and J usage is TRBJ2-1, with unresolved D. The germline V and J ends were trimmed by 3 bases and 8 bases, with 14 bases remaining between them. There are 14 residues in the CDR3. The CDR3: CASSFQQRYDEQFF. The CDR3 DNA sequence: TGTGCCAGCAGTTTCCAACAGAGATACGATGAGCAGTTCTTC.

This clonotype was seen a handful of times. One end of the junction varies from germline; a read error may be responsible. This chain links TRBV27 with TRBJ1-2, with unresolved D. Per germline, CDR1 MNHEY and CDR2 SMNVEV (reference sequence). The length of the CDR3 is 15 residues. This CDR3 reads CASNLSILGRDGYTF. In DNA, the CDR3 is TGTGCCAGCAATTTATCGATACTGGGGAGGGATGGCTACACCTTC.

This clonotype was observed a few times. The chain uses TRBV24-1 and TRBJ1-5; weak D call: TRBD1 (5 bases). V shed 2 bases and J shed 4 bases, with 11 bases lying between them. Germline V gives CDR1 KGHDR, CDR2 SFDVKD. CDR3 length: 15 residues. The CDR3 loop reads CATSDSGTANQPQHF. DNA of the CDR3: TGTGCCACCAGTGATTCCGGGACGGCTAATCAGCCCCAGCATTTT.

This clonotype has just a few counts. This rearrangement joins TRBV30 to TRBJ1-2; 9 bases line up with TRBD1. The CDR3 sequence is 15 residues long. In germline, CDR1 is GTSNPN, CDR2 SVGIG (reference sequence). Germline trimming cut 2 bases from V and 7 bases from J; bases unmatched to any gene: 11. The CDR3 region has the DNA TGTGCCTGGAGTCTGACGGGACAGGGTAGGGGTGGCTACACCTTC. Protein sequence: CAWSLTGQGRGGYTF.

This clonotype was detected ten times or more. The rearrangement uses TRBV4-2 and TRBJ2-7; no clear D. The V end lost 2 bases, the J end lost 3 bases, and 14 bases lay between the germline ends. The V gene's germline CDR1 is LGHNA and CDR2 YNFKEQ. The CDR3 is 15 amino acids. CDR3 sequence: CASSQSQVSGYEQYF. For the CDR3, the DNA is TGTGCCAGCAGCCAATCTCAGGTTTCGGGCTACGAGCAGTACTTC.